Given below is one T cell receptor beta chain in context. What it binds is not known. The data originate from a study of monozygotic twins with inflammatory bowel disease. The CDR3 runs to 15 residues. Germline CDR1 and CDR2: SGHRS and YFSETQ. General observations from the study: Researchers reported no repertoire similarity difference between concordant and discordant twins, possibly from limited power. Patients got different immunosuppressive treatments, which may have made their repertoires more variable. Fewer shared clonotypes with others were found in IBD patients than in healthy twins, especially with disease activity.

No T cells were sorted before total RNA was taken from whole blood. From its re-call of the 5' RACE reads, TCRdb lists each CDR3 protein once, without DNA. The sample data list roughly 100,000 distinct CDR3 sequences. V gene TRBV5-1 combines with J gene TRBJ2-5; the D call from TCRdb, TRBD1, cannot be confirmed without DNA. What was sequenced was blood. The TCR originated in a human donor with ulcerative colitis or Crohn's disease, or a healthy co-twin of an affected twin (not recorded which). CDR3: CASSPTGRNQETQYF.